Sequencing of this T cell receptor beta chain was carried out in a study of T cells in Graves' hyperthyroidism and ophthalmopathy. Whole-study context: Peripheral blood was taken when the disease was first diagnosed, before any treatment began. Whole-study results and caveats: The model foresaw ophthalmopathy a median approximately 6.3 months prior to onset.

For this clonotype: No antigen is known for it.

RNA transcripts provided the source from which TCR beta CDR3 regions were amplified. HTBI primers were employed in a first-round RT-PCR of the TCR CDR3. TCRdb re-called the multiplex PCR reads through MiXCR, storing one row per CDR3 protein. The sample has about 590,000 distinct CDR3 sequences, around 14% seen once. The source material was blood. This receptor was identified in a woman aged 18-35 years with Graves' ophthalmopathy.

The CDR3 sequence: CATQGNQPQHF. The CDR3 region has the DNA TGTGCCACCCAGGGGAATCAGCCCCAGCATTTT. The V gene is TRBV6-1, the J gene TRBJ1-5; D might be TRBD1 (6 bases). The CDR3 is made up of 11 amino acids. Trimming pared 10 bases from V and 4 bases from J, leaving 8 bases between. CDR1 and CDR2 (germline): MNHNS, SASEGT.